This T cell receptor (beta chain) comes out of a study of blood T cell repertoires in COVID-19. Study context: The United States, Italy and Spain provided the acute and convalescent COVID-19 samples.

The germline V gene encodes CDR1 MNHNY and CDR2 SVGAGI (reference sequence). Trimming took 3 bases from V and 5 from J, leaving 8 bases between them. This CDR3 is built from 12 residues. The data were produced by immunoSEQ multiplex PCR, yet TCRdb's version contains in-frame clones alone and is incomplete. The sample lists about 180,000 clones, about 90% occurring once. V gene TRBV6-6 combines with J gene TRBJ2-7; D not resolved. Sample: PBMCs or T cells enriched from blood (not recorded which). The clonotype was recovered from a woman in her forties or fifties who had recovered from COVID-19. The CDR3: CASSYIEDEQYF. The CDR3 DNA reads TGTGCCAGCAGTTATATCGAGGACGAGCAGTACTTC.